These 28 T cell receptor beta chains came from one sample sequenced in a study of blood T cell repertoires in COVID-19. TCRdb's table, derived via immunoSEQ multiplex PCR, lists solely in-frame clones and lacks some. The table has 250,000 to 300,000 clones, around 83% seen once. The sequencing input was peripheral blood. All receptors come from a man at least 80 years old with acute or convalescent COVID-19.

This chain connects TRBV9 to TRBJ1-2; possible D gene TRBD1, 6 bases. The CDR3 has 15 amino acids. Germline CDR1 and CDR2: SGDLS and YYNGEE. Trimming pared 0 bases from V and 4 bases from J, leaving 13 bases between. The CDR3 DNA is TGTGCCAGCAGCGTAGAGGGGGAGGGAACCTATGGCTACACCTTC. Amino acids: CASSVEGEGTYGYTF. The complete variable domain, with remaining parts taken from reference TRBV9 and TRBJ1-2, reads DSGVTQTPKHLITATGQRVTLRCSPRSGDLSVYWYQQSLDQGLQFLIQYYNGEERAKGNILERFSAQQFPDLHSELNLSSLELGDSALYFCASSVEGEGTYGYTFGSGTRLTVV.

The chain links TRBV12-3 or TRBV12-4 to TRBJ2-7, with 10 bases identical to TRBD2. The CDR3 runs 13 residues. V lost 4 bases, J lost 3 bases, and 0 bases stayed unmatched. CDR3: CASSWTSGYEQYF. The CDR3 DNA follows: TGTGCCAGCAGTTGGACTAGCGGCTACGAGCAGTACTTC.

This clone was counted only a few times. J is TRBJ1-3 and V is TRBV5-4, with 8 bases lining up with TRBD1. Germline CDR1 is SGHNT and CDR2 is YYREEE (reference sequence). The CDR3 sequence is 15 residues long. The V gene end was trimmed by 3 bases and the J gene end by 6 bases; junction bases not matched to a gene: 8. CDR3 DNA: TGTGCCAGCAGCTCCGGACAGGGCCAAGAAAACACCATATATTTT. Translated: CASSSGQGQENTIYF.

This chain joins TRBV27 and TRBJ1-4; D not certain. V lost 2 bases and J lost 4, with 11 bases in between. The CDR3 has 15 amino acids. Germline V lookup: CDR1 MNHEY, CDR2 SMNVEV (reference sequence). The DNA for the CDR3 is TGTGCCAGCAGTTTAGGTCAGAACAATAATGAAAAACTGTTTTTT. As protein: CASSLGQNNNEKLFF.

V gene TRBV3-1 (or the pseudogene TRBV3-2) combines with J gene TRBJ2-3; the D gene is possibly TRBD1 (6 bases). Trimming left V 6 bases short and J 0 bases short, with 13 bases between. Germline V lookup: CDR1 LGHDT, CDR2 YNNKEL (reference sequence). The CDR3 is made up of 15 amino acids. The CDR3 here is CASRPTGLSTDTQYF. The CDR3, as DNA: TGTGCCAGCAGACCCACAGGGCTTAGCACAGATACGCAGTATTTT.

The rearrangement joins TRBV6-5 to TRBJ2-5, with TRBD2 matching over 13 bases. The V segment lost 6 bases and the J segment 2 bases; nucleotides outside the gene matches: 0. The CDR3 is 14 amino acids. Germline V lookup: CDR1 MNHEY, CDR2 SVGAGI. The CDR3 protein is CASRGLAGQETQYF. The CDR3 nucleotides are TGTGCCAGCAGGGGACTAGCGGGACAAGAGACCCAGTACTTC.

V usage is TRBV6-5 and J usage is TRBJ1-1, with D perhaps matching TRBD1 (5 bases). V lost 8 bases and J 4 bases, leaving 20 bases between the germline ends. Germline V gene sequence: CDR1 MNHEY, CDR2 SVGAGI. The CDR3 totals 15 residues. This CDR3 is CASGIGGRLATEAFF. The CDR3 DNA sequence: TGTGCCAGCGGAATCGGGGGTCGGTTGGCCACTGAAGCTTTCTTT.

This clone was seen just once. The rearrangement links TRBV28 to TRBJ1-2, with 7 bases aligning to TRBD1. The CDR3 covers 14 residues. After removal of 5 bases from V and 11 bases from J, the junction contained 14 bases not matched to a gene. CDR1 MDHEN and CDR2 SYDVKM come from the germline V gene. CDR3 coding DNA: TGTGCCAGCAGTCCCCGGACAGGAGGTAACTATTACACCTTC. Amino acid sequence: CASSPRTGGNYYTF.

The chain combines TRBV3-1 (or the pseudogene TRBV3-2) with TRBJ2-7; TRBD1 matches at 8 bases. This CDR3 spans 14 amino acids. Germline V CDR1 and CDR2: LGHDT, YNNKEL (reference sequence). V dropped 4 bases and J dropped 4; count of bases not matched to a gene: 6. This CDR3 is CASSRGTGEYEQYF. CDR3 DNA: TGTGCCAGCAGCCGAGGGACAGGAGAATACGAGCAGTACTTC.

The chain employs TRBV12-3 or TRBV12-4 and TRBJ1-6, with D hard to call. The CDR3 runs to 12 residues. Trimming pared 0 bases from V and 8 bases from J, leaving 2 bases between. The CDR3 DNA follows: TGTGCCAGCAGTTTAGCCGATTCACCCCTCCACTTT. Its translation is CASSLADSPLHF.

The CDR3 region has the DNA TGTGCCAGCAGCCAGGGAGGCGGGGGAGCCTACGAGCAGTACTTC. This gives the protein CASSQGGGGAYEQYF. V is TRBV5-4 and J is TRBJ2-7, with 7 bases matching TRBD2. Germline V CDR1 and CDR2: SGHNT, YYREEE (reference sequence). J was trimmed by 2 bases and V by 4 bases; bases with no gene match: 9. The CDR3 sequence is 15 residues long.

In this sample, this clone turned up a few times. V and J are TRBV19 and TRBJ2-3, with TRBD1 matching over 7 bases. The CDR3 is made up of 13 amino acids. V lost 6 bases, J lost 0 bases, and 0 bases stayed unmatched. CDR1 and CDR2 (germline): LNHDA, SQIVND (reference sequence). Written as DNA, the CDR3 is TGTGCCAGTAGGGACAGGAGCACAGATACGCAGTATTTT. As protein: CASRDRSTDTQYF.

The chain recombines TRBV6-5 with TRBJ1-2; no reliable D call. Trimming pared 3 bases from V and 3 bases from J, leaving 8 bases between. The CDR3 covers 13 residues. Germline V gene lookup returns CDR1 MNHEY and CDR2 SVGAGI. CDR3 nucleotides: TGTGCCAGCAGTTATCACAGAGACTATGGCTACACCTTC. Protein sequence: CASSYHRDYGYTF.

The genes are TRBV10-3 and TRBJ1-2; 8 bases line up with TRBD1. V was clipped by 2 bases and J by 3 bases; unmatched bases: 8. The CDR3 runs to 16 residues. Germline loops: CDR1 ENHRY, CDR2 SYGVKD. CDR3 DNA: TGTGCCATCAGTGAGCCCTCCGGGACAGGCTACTATGGCTACACCTTC. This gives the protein CAISEPSGTGYYGYTF.

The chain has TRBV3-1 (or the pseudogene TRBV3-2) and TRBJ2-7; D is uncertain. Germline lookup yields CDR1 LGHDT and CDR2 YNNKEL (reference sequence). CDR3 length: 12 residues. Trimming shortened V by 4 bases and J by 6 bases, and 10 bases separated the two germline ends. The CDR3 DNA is TGTGCCAGCAGCCCACCCTCGGGCGAGCAGTACTTC. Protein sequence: CASSPPSGEQYF.

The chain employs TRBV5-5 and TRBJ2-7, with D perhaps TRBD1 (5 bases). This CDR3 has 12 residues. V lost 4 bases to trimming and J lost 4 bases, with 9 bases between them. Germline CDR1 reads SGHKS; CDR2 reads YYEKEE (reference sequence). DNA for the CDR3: TGTGCCAGCAGCGCGAAGGGGTACGAGCAGTACTTC. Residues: CASSAKGYEQYF.

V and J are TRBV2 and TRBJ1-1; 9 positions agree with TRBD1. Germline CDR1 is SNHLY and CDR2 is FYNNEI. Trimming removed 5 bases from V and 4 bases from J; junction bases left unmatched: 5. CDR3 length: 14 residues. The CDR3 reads CASSSHRGPTEAFF. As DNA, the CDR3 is TGTGCCAGCAGTTCCCACAGGGGGCCCACTGAAGCTTTCTTT.

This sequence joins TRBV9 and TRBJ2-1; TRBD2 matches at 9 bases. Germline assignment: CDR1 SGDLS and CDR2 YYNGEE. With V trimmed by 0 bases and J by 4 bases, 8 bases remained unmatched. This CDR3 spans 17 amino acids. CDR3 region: CASSVELREGRYNEQFF. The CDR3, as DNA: TGTGCCAGCAGCGTAGAGTTGCGGGAGGGCAGGTACAATGAGCAGTTCTTC.

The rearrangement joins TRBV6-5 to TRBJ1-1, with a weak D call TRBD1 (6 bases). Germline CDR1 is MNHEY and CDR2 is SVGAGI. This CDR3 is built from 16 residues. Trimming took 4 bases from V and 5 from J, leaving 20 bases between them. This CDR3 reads CASSLSDRSRGTEAFF. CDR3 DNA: TGTGCCAGCAGTTTATCCGACAGGTCGAGAGGGACTGAAGCTTTCTTT.

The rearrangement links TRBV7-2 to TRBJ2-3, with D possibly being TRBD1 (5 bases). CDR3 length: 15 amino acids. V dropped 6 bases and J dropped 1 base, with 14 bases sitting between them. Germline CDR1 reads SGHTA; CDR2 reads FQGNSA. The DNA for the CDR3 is TGTGCCAGCAGTCGTCAAGGGGCGGGCACAGATACGCAGTATTTT. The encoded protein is CASSRQGAGTDTQYF.

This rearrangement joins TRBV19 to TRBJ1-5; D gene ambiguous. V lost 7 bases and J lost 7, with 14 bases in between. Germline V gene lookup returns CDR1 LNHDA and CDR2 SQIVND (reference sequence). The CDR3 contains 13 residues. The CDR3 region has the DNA TGTGCCAGTATGGAGGGATGGAAGCAGCCCCAGCATTTT. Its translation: CASMEGWKQPQHF.

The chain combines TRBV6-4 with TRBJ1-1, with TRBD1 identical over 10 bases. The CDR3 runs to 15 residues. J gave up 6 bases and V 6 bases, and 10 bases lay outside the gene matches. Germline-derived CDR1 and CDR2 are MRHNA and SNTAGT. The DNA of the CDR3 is TGTGCCAGCAGGGGACAGGGGACAAGCAGGTCTGAAGCTTTCTTT. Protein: CASRGQGTSRSEAFF.

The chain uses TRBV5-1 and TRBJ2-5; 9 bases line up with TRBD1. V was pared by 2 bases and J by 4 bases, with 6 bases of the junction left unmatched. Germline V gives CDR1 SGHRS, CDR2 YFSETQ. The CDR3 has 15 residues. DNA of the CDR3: TGCGCCAGCAGCTTCCGGGACAGGGCGGGAGAGACCCAGTACTTC. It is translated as CASSFRDRAGETQYF. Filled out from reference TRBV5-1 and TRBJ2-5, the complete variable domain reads KAGVTQTPRYLIKTRGQQVTLSCSPISGHRSVSWYQQTPGQGLQFLFEYFSETQRNKGNFPGRFSGRQFSNSRSEMNVSTLELGDSALYLCASSFRDRAGETQYFGPGTRLLVL.

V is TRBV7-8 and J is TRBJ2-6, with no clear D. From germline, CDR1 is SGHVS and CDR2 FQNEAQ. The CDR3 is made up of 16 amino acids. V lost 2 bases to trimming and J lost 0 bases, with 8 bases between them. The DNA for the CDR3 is TGTGCCAGCAGCTTATTTCTTAGCTCTGGGGCCAACGTCCTGACTTTC. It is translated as CASSLFLSSGANVLTF. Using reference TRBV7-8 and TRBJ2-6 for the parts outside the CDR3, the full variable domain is GAGVSQSPRYKVAKRGQDVALRCDPISGHVSLFWYQQALGQGPEFLTYFQNEAQLDKSGLPSDRFFAERPEGSVSTLKIQRTQQEDSAVYLCASSLFLSSGANVLTFGAGSRLTVL.

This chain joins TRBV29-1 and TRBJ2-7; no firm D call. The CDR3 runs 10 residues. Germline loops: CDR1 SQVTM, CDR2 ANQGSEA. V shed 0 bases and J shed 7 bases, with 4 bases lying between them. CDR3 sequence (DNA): TGCAGCGTTGAAGACAGTGAGCAGTACTTC. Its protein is CSVEDSEQYF.

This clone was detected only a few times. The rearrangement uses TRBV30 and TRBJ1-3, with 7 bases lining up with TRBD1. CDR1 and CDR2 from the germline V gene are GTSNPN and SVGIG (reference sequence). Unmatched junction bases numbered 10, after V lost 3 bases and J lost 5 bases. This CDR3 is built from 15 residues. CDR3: CAWRGTTGIRNTIYF. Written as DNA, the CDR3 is TGTGCCTGGAGGGGGACGACAGGGATCAGAAACACCATATATTTT.

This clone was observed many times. CDR3 in amino acids: CASSPPLAGEVAGVWEQYF. The DNA for the CDR3 is TGTGCCAGCTCACCACCGTTAGCAGGGGAGGTTGCGGGAGTCTGGGAGCAGTACTTC. The chain combines TRBV18 with TRBJ2-7; a weak D match, TRBD2 (7 bases). Germline CDR1 is KGHSH and CDR2 is LQKENI. Trimming left V 0 bases short and J 7 bases short, with 28 bases between. This CDR3 is built from 19 residues.

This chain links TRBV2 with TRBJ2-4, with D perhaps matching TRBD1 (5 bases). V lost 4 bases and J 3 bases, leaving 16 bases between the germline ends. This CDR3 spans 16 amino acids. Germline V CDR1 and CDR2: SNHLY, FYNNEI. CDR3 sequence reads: CASSGSQQDGKNIQYF. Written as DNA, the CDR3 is TGTGCCAGCAGTGGATCCCAACAGGACGGCAAAAACATTCAGTACTTC.